This T cell receptor (beta chain) was observed in a study of identical twins. The germline V gene encodes CDR1 WSHSY and CDR2 SAAADI. V lost 6 bases and J 5 bases, leaving 14 bases between the germline ends. This CDR3 contains 14 residues. Via MiXCR, TCRdb re-called the 5' RACE reads, giving one row per CDR3 protein. In the table there are over 600,000 distinct CDR3 sequences, less than 25% of which are singletons. The data also belong to a second study, concerning T cells expressing NK-cell markers. In that study: Similarly, these clonotypes led the CD3+CD56-NKG2C+ fraction as well in a handful of donors. HCMV specificity of expanded NKG2C+ T cell clones remained unclear.

The sample taken for sequencing was PBMCs. The receptor's source is a woman between 18 and 29 years old in good health. This sequence joins TRBV10-2 and TRBJ2-1; D uncertain. The CDR3 protein is CASRARVYHNEQFF. CDR3 sequence (DNA): TGCGCCAGCAGGGCAAGGGTGTACCACAATGAGCAGTTCTTC.